This is a list of T cell receptor beta chains from one sample in a study of vaccination and CD4 T cells after COVID-19. TCRdb fed the PCR reads into MiXCR, producing one record per CDR3 protein. This table has under 20,000 distinct CDR3 sequences, 54% appearing once. These receptors have no identified antigens. The input for sequencing was cultured CD4+ T cells from blood, taken after SARS-CoV-2 vaccination. The receptors were sampled from a human donor with COVID-19. The CDR3 runs from the conserved cysteine through the conserved F or W. The order of the fields is D gene, V gene, clone size, J gene, CDR3 DNA, CDR3 protein. A D gene is named only where the DNA matches it firmly. Only some rows state a clone size, as once, few, many or a class for expanded clones.

>TRBD2|TRBV6-2/TRBV6-3|once|TRBJ2-7
TGTGCCAGCAGTACCTGGACTAGCGGGGGCTCCTACGAGCAGTACTTC
CASSTWTSGGSYEQYF
>TRBD1|TRBV6-1|-|TRBJ1-5
TGTGCCAGCAGTAGGGACAGGGTGGGTCAGCCCCAGCATTTT
CASSRDRVGQPQHF
>TRBD2|TRBV7-9|few|TRBJ2-6
TGTGCCAGCAGTCCCTCAGCGGGGGCGCAACCTGGGGCCAACGTCCTGACTTTC
CASSPSAGAQPGANVLTF
>TRBD1|TRBV4-2|-|TRBJ1-1
TGTGCCAGCAGCCAAGCTACAGGGGGGACTGAAGCTTTCTTT
CASSQATGGTEAFF
>-|TRBV6-2/TRBV6-3|few|TRBJ1-5
TGTGCCAGCAGTTACTCTGGGTTTTATAGCAATCAGCCCCAGCATTTT
CASSYSGFYSNQPQHF
>-|TRBV20-1|few|TRBJ2-2
TGCAGTGCAAGCGGGACACCCACCGGGGAGCTGTTTTTT
CSASGTPTGELFF
>-|TRBV10-3|-|TRBJ2-3
TGTGCCATCAAAGATAGCGGCCCCCCCACAGATACGCAGTATTTT
CAIKDSGPPTDTQYF
>-|TRBV6-1|-|TRBJ2-7
TGTGCCAGCAGCGCAGGATCGCCCTACGAGCAGTACTTC
CASSAGSPYEQYF
>-|TRBV7-9|-|TRBJ1-4
TGTGCCAGCAGCTTAGGCACAGTTAGTCAAAAACTGTTTTTT
CASSLGTVSQKLFF
>-|TRBV10-1|-|TRBJ2-7
TGCGCCAGCAGTCCTTGGGGGAGATACGAGCAGTACTTC
CASSPWGRYEQYF
>TRBD1|TRBV20-1|-|TRBJ1-5
TGCAGTGCTAGAGTCGGGACAGGGGGACAGCCCCAGCATTTT
CSARVGTGGQPQHF
>-|TRBV7-9|few|TRBJ2-5
TGTGCCAGCAGCTTATTGACCGGAGAGACCCAGTACTTC
CASSLLTGETQYF
>-|TRBV5-6|-|TRBJ1-5
TGTGCCAGCAGCTTGGAAACGGGGCCCCAGCATTTT
CASSLETGPQHF
>-|TRBV6-1|-|TRBJ1-1
TGTGCCAGCAGAACCACATTGGAAACTGAAGCTTTCTTT
CASRTTLETEAFF
>-|TRBV27|once|TRBJ2-2
TGTGCCAGCTTCTATCAGCGAGGGATCGGGGAGCTGTTTTTT
CASFYQRGIGELFF
>TRBD1|TRBV6-2/TRBV6-3|-|TRBJ1-1
TGTGCCAGCAGTTATGAAATGGGACAGGACAGAACTGAAGCTTTCTTT
CASSYEMGQDRTEAFF
>TRBD2|TRBV3-1|-|TRBJ2-4
TGTGCCAGCAGCCAAGATAGCGGGGGCCGAAACATTCAGTACTTC
CASSQDSGGRNIQYF
>TRBD1|TRBV19|-|TRBJ2-7
TGTGCCAGTAGTACACAGGGGGCTGGCTACGAGCAGTACTTC
CASSTQGAGYEQYF
>TRBD2|TRBV20-1|-|TRBJ2-3
TGCAGTGCTAAAAGACTAGCGGGGGGGACAGATACGCAGTATTTT
CSAKRLAGGTDTQYF
>-|TRBV4-3|-|TRBJ1-5
TGCGCCAGCAGCCAAGAATCAAACAGATACGATCAGCCCCAGCATTTT
CASSQESNRYDQPQHF
>-|TRBV12-3/TRBV12-4|-|TRBJ2-1
TGTGCCAGCACCGGACGGTTCGATGAGCAGTTCTTC
CASTGRFDEQFF
>TRBD1|TRBV2|medium-sized|TRBJ1-1
TGTGCCAGCAGCCGACAGGGAAGGACCACTGAAGCTTTCTTT
CASSRQGRTTEAFF
>TRBD2|TRBV20-1|few|TRBJ2-5
TGCAGTGCTAGAAAAACTAGCGGGGGGGCAGGGACCCAGTACTTC
CSARKTSGGAGTQYF
>-|TRBV5-1|-|TRBJ1-2
TGCGCCAGCAGCCCGGGTTGGTCGGATCCTTATGGCTACACCTTC
CASSPGWSDPYGYTF
>TRBD1|TRBV7-3|-|TRBJ1-2
TGTGCCAGCAGTTCTCAAACAGGGGGCGTAAACGGCTACACCTTC
CASSSQTGGVNGYTF
>-|TRBV18|-|TRBJ1-5
TGTGCCAGCTCGTCGCAGGGAGGCAGCAATCAGCCCCAGCATTTT
CASSSQGGSNQPQHF
>-|TRBV20-1|-|TRBJ2-1
TGCAGTGCTAGGTCCAGTGTGAATGAGCAGTTCTTC
CSARSSVNEQFF
>-|TRBV6-1|few|TRBJ1-4
TGTGCCAGCAGGACCGGGACACCAACTAATGAAAAACTGTTTTTT
CASRTGTPTNEKLFF
>TRBD1|TRBV7-8|few|TRBJ1-2
TGTGCCAGCAGCGCGACGACAGGGTATGGCTACACCTTC
CASSATTGYGYTF
>-|TRBV6-5|-|TRBJ1-5
TGTGCCAGCAGTTATACATGGGGGAATGATCAGCCCCAGCATTTT
CASSYTWGNDQPQHF
>-|TRBV24-1|-|TRBJ1-6
TGTGCCACCAGTGGGAAGGGACGGCTCCCTTCACCCCTCCACTTT
CATSGKGRLPSPLHF
>TRBD2|TRBV6-1|few|TRBJ2-3
TGTGCCAGCACCCCTAGCGGGGGCACAGATACGCAGTATTTT
CASTPSGGTDTQYF
>TRBD1|TRBV4-2|-|TRBJ2-2
TGTGCCAGCAGCCAAGTAAGGGGGCGGACCGGGGAGCTGTTTTTT
CASSQVRGRTGELFF
>TRBD1|TRBV7-2|-|TRBJ1-3
TGTGCCAGCAGCTTAGGGGGGACAGCTGGAAACACCATATATTTT
CASSLGGTAGNTIYF
>TRBD2|TRBV6-2/TRBV6-3|-|TRBJ2-1
TGTGCCAGCACATCTAGCGGGGGGGCCGAGGAGCAGTTCTTC
CASTSSGGAEEQFF
>-|TRBV6-2/TRBV6-3|-|TRBJ1-5
TGTGCCAGTAGACGTCAGGGAGGCAATCAGCCCCAGCATTTT
CASRRQGGNQPQHF
>TRBD1|TRBV6-4|-|TRBJ1-2
TGTGCCAGCAGTGACAGGGGGCAGGGATCGCACTATGGCTACACCTTC
CASSDRGQGSHYGYTF
>TRBD1|TRBV20-1|-|TRBJ2-2
TGCAGTGCTAGAGATCGAAGGACAGGGCAGAACACCGGGGAGCTGTTTTTT
CSARDRRTGQNTGELFF
>TRBD1|TRBV24-1|-|TRBJ2-1
TGTGCCACCAGTGATCCTGGGACAGGGGGCTCCCATGAGCAGTTCTTC
CATSDPGTGGSHEQFF
>-|TRBV29-1|-|TRBJ1-6
TGCAGCGTTCGAAAGGACAGCCATAATTCACCCCTCCACTTT
CSVRKDSHNSPLHF
>-|TRBV6-5|-|TRBJ2-7
TGTGCCAGCAGTTACTCGGGGGCAGGGGCCTACGAGCAGTACTTC
CASSYSGAGAYEQYF
>TRBD2|TRBV27|few|TRBJ2-5
TGTGCCAGCAGTAGCCGACTAGCGGGGGAGCAAGAGACCCAGTACTTC
CASSSRLAGEQETQYF
>TRBD1|TRBV20-1|-|TRBJ1-2
TGCAGTGCTAGGGGGGACAGGGAGCACTATGGCTACACCTTC
CSARGDREHYGYTF
>TRBD1|TRBV5-1|once|TRBJ2-5
TGCGCCAGCAGTACCTCCGGACAGGGTCATTTAGGGACCCAGTACTTC
CASSTSGQGHLGTQYF
>-|TRBV6-1|-|TRBJ2-4
TGTGCCAGCAGCTTCGAGCGAGAGGGGCAAGACATTCAGTACTTC
CASSFEREGQDIQYF
>TRBD1|TRBV20-1|few|TRBJ1-6
TGCAGTGCTAAGGGACAGGGGGCAGGACCCCTCCACTTT
CSAKGQGAGPLHF
>TRBD1|TRBV5-6|once|TRBJ2-2
TGTGCCAGCAGCCCCGGGACAGGCAGGACCGGGGAGCTGTTTTTT
CASSPGTGRTGELFF
>-|TRBV7-2|-|TRBJ1-3
TGTGCCAGCAGCTTGGCCCCTGGAAACACCATATATTTT
CASSLAPGNTIYF
>-|TRBV7-3|few|TRBJ2-3
TGTGCCAGCAGCTTTGATGGTGGGGGGCCCAAGTATTTT
CASSFDGGGPKYF
>-|TRBV7-2|-|TRBJ2-2
TGTGCCATTTTGGGGGGCGTCAGGGAGCTGTTTTTT
CAILGGVRELFF
>-|TRBV7-2|once|TRBJ1-6
TGTGCCAGCAGGAGGGCTCCGGGATCCCTCGGTTCACCCCTCCACTTT
CASRRAPGSLGSPLHF